This paragraph reports one T cell receptor beta chain. Authors' data handling: Individual samples carried between about 23,224 and 750,000 TCRs, with around 96,000 as the median. Using its own MiXCR run on the RACE reads, TCRdb lists one record per CDR3 protein. The V and J calls follow TCRdb's processing rather than the paper's. Of under 130,000 distinct CDR3 sequences listed, about 34% are singletons. This sample was included in a study of human T cells and chemical hapten exposure. On the study more broadly: DPC (0.01%) was patch tested on the upper back and read at 6 days.

The CDR3 runs 14 residues. Germline CDR1 and CDR2: MNHEY and SMNVEV (reference sequence). V was cut by 4 bases and J by 6 bases, with 14 bases left in between. Regarding time point: patch test 3, about 24 weeks after DPC sensitization. Treatment here: therapeutic diphenylcyclopropenone sensitization with weekly scalp DPC. Blood draws preceded each patch test application. This sequence was found in a man aged 40-49 years with alopecia areata. Some clones in this sample may be carry-over from other donors' samples. This chain connects TRBV27 to TRBJ2-3; perhaps TRBD2 as D (5 bases). The material sequenced was whole blood, taken in connection with sensitization to the hapten diphenylcyclopropenone (DPC). Here the CDR3 DNA reads TGTGCCAGCAGTTCCCCTAGCCCGTTGGATACGCAGTATTTT. The encoded protein is CASSSPSPLDTQYF.